Listed below are T cell receptor beta chains from one sample, sequenced in a study of T cell clonotyping in hematopoietic cell transplantation. Libraries were prepared by immunoSEQ multiplex PCR; TCRdb keeps only in-frame clonotypes and omits some of them. Among over 10,000 clones listed, 75% to 90% were seen once. This sample comprised peripheral blood mononuclear cells, obtained before stem cell transplant. The receptor source for this set is a man aged 55-75 years with acute myeloid leukemia. Some clones in this sample may be carry-over from other donors' samples. The CDR3 runs from the conserved cysteine through the conserved F or W. D genes are given only for firm matches. Clone size is given for some rows only: seen once, a few or many times, or a class if the clone is expanded.

>TRBJ2-3|16|TRBV6-6|.|.
CASALYLGGGRDTQYF
TGTGCCAGCGCCCTGTATTTAGGGGGAGGAAGAGATACGCAGTATTTT
>TRBJ1-5|15|TRBV19|.|.
CASSPRGDSNQPQHF
TGTGCCAGTAGTCCCCGGGGGGATAGCAATCAGCCCCAGCATTTT
>TRBJ1-1|13|TRBV5-1|.|.
CASSLRGTDEAFF
TGCGCCAGCAGCTTGCGCGGGACGGATGAAGCTTTCTTT
>TRBJ2-1|15|TRBV6-5|TRBD1|.
CASSGGTGGYNEQFF
TGTGCCAGCAGCGGTGGGACAGGGGGTTACAATGAGCAGTTCTTC
>TRBJ2-5|15|TRBV7-7|.|.
CASSLETGQGETQYF
TGTGCTAGCAGCTTAGAAACCGGGCAGGGCGAGACCCAGTACTTC
>TRBJ2-7|13|TRBV2|TRBD1|.
CASSWTGLYEQYF
TGTGCCAGCAGTTGGACAGGACTTTACGAGCAGTACTTC
>TRBJ2-1|12|TRBV5-6|.|.
CASSPKGTQQFF
TGTGCCAGCAGCCCAAAAGGGACTCAGCAGTTCTTC
>TRBJ2-7|12|TRBV6-5|.|.
CASSYTSGEQYF
TGTGCCAGCAGTTACACTTCCGGGGAGCAGTACTTC
>TRBJ2-5|15|TRBV7-7|TRBD2|.
CASSSTGLALETQYF
TGTGCTAGCAGCTCGACGGGACTAGCGTTGGAGACCCAGTACTTC
>TRBJ2-7|11|TRBV2|.|.
CASDRTYEQYF
TGTGCCAGTGACAGAACCTACGAGCAGTACTTC
>TRBJ2-7|14|TRBV4-3|TRBD1|.
CASSLRTGPYEQYF
TGCGCCAGCAGCCTACGGACAGGGCCCTACGAGCAGTACTTC
>TRBJ2-1|12|TRBV1|.|.
CTSSQRGGEQFF
TGCACCAGCAGCCAAAGAGGGGGGGAGCAGTTCTTC
>TRBJ1-2|14|TRBV15|.|.
CATSRDRRNYGYTF
TGTGCCACCAGCAGAGATCGACGGAACTATGGCTACACCTTC
>TRBJ1-5|13|TRBV4-1|.|few
CASSQAPYQPQHF
TGCGCCAGCAGTCAAGCCCCTTATCAGCCCCAGCATTTT
>TRBJ1-1|14|TRBV7-3|TRBD1|large
CASSTSTGDTEAFF
TGTGCCAGCAGCACCTCGACAGGGGACACTGAAGCTTTCTTT
>TRBJ2-1|14|TRBV11-3|.|.
CASSLAAPGNEQFF
TGTGCCAGCAGCTTAGCCGCTCCAGGGAATGAGCAGTTCTTC
>TRBJ1-4|15|TRBV19|.|.
CASLKGSAGSEKLFF
TGTGCCAGCCTCAAGGGGTCGGCTGGCAGCGAAAAACTGTTTTTT
>TRBJ1-1|14|TRBV7-6|.|.
CASSSAGANTEAFF
TGTGCCAGCAGCTCGGCTGGGGCGAACACTGAAGCTTTCTTT
>TRBJ1-2|14|TRBV7-2|.|.
CASSLEAQNYGYTF
TGTGCCAGCAGCTTAGAGGCACAAAACTATGGCTACACCTTC
>TRBJ2-7|15|TRBV5-1|TRBD2|once
CASSSLAGGSYEQYF
TGCGCCAGCAGTTCTCTAGCGGGGGGATCCTACGAGCAGTACTTC
>TRBJ1-1|15|TRBV27|.|.
CASRRDVEMNTEAFF
TGTGCCAGCAGACGGGACGTGGAGATGAACACTGAAGCTTTCTTT
>TRBJ1-4|14|TRBV2|TRBD1|.
CASSGQGPNEKLFF
TGTGCCAGCAGTGGACAGGGCCCTAATGAAAAACTGTTTTTT
>TRBJ1-5|12|TRBV28|.|.
CASTSILGDQHF
TGTGCCAGCACCTCGATATTGGGGGACCAGCATTTT
>TRBJ2-3|16|TRBV4-3|TRBD1|few
CASSQSGTGSTDTQYF
TGCGCCAGCAGCCAGTCCGGGACAGGGAGCACAGATACGCAGTATTTT
>TRBJ1-5|12|TRBV19|.|medium-sized
CASSIGIQPQHF
TGTGCCAGTAGTATAGGGATTCAGCCCCAGCATTTT
>TRBJ2-3|15|TRBV2|TRBD2|few
CASSESGVSTDTQYF
TGTGCCAGCAGTGAAAGCGGGGTTAGCACAGATACGCAGTATTTT
>TRBJ2-3|15|TRBV5-5|.|.
CASTSRWGVTDTQYF
TGTGCCAGCACCTCGCGGTGGGGGGTTACAGATACGCAGTATTTT
>TRBJ2-5|15|TRBV7-9|TRBD2|.
CASSYSGGRKETQYF
TGTGCCAGCAGTTATAGCGGGGGGAGAAAAGAGACCCAGTACTTC
>TRBJ2-5|15|TRBV6-1|.|.
CASSEGPGQGKTQYF
TGTGCCAGCAGCGAGGGTCCCGGGCAGGGGAAGACCCAGTACTTC
>TRBJ1-5|14|TRBV19|.|.
CASSIYDGNQPQHF
TGTGCCAGTAGTATTTATGACGGCAATCAGCCCCAGCATTTT
>TRBJ2-5|15|TRBV6-1|.|.
CASSEAWGDGETQYF
TGTGCCAGCAGTGAAGCGTGGGGTGATGGAGAGACCCAGTACTTC
>TRBJ2-5|13|TRBV29-1|TRBD2|.
CSVVRDYPETQYF
TGCAGCGTTGTCAGGGACTACCCTGAGACCCAGTACTTC
>TRBJ2-5|15|TRBV7-2|.|.
CASSLAGTNQETQYF
TGTGCCAGCAGCTTAGCGGGGACCAACCAGGAGACCCAGTACTTC
>TRBJ1-1|13|TRBV2|.|.
CAGTDSMNTEAFF
TGTGCCGGAACCGACAGCATGAACACTGAAGCTTTCTTT
>TRBJ2-3|17|TRBV13|.|.
CASSLGPYRTSTDTQYF
TGTGCCAGCAGCTTAGGCCCCTATCGGACTAGCACAGATACGCAGTATTTT
>TRBJ1-4|15|TRBV5-4|TRBD1|.
CASSFPGTEGEKLFF
TGTGCCAGCAGCTTCCCAGGGACAGAGGGGGAAAAACTGTTTTTT
>TRBJ2-3|19|TRBV5-1|TRBD2|.
CASSPFLAGGQKSTDTQYF
TGCGCCAGCAGCCCCTTTCTAGCGGGGGGTCAGAAGAGCACAGATACGCAGTATTTT
>TRBJ2-3|15|TRBV6-5|.|.
CASSYVSLGPDTQYF
TGTGCCAGCAGTTATGTTTCCCTTGGCCCAGATACGCAGTATTTT
>TRBJ2-5|13|TRBV5-1|.|.
CASSVGSQETQYF
TGCGCCAGCAGTGTGGGCTCCCAAGAGACCCAGTACTTC
>TRBJ2-1|14|TRBV6-5|TRBD1|.
CASTWDRLGNEQFF
TGTGCCAGCACCTGGGACAGGCTAGGGAATGAGCAGTTCTTC
>TRBJ2-5|17|TRBV11-2|TRBD2|.
CASSLVLAGVTDETQYF
TGTGCCAGCAGCTTGGTGTTAGCGGGGGTGACTGACGAGACCCAGTACTTC
>TRBJ2-7|14|TRBV5-1|.|.
CASSLAQGTYEQYF
TGCGCCAGCAGCTTGGCCCAGGGGACCTACGAGCAGTACTTC
>TRBJ2-2|13|TRBV6-1|.|few
CASGQRGIGELFF
TGTGCCAGCGGCCAACGGGGGATCGGGGAGCTGTTTTTT
>TRBJ1-1|15|TRBV6-5|TRBD1|once
CASSSSQGRAAEAFF
TGTGCCAGCAGTTCGTCACAGGGGAGGGCGGCTGAAGCTTTCTTT
>TRBJ2-7|14|TRBV7-2|TRBD1|.
CASSSGTVLYEQYF
TGTGCCAGCAGTTCCGGGACAGTCCTCTACGAGCAGTACTTC
>TRBJ2-3|14|TRBV9|.|.
CASSVPAGADTQYF
TGTGCCAGCAGCGTCCCCGCAGGAGCAGATACGCAGTATTTT
>TRBJ1-2|14|TRBV5-6|TRBD1|.
CASSLGTGGSGYTF
TGTGCCAGCAGCCTGGGGACAGGGGGATCTGGCTACACCTTC